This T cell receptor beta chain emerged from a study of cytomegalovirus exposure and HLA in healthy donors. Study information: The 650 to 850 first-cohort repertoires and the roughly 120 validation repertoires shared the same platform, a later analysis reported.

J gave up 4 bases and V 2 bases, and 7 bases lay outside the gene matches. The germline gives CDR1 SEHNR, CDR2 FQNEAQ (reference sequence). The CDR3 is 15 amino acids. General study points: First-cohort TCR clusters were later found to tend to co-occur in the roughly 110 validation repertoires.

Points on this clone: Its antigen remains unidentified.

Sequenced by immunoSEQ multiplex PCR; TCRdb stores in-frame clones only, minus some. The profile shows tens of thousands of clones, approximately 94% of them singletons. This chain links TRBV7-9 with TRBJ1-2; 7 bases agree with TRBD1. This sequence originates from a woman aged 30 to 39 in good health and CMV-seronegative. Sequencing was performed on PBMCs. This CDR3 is CASSLTGQDTYGYTF. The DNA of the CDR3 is TGTGCCAGCAGCTTAACCGGACAGGACACCTATGGCTACACCTTC.